This entry lists 22 T cell receptor beta chains sequenced from one sample in a study of shared clonotypes between healthy human individuals. Produced via immunoSEQ multiplex PCR; TCRdb's table is partial and in-frame only. Of more than 2 million clones listed, over 85% are singletons. The specimen was naive CD4+ T cells sorted from blood. Specified subset: CD45RA+ positively selected. The receptors come from a man aged 18 to 30 in good health.

The chain has TRBV30 and TRBJ1-2; D uncertain. The V and J ends lost 5 bases and 4 bases respectively, with 14 bases between them. The CDR3 contains 13 residues. Germline CDR1 reads GTSNPN; CDR2 reads SVGIG (reference sequence). CDR3: CAWDNTVVYGYTF. The CDR3 DNA sequence: TGTGCCTGGGACAACACCGTGGTCTATGGCTACACCTTC.

V gene TRBV9 combines with J gene TRBJ2-2; no clear D gene. This CDR3 spans 16 amino acids. Germline CDR1 is SGDLS and CDR2 is YYNGEE. V was cut by 1 base and J by 0 bases, with 10 bases left in between. The CDR3 region is CASSVLGSPNTGELFF. Written as DNA, the CDR3 is TGTGCCAGCAGCGTACTGGGTAGCCCGAACACCGGGGAGCTGTTTTTT.

The chain recombines TRBV23-1 with TRBJ2-7; D could derive from TRBD1 or TRBD2 (7 bases each). TRBV23-1 belongs to the ORF category, with a function that is uncertain. Between the trimmed V and J ends, which lost 0 bases and 3 bases, there was a span of 18 bases. This CDR3 has 17 amino acids. CDR3 region: CASSQSPFSGGGYEQYF. The CDR3 nucleotides read TGCGCCAGCAGTCAATCGCCATTTTCAGGGGGGGGCTACGAGCAGTACTTC.

This sequence joins TRBV19 and TRBJ1-5, with D hard to call. CDR1 LNHDA and CDR2 SQIVND come from the germline V gene (reference sequence). The CDR3 runs 15 residues. V lost 7 bases, J lost 4 bases, and 17 bases lay in between. The CDR3, as DNA: TGTGCCAGTAAACCTTCCGGACTTATAAATCAGCCCCAGCATTTT. Amino acids: CASKPSGLINQPQHF.

This chain links TRBV30 with TRBJ1-1; D perhaps matches TRBD1 (5 bases). V was shortened by 3 bases and J by 3 bases, with 11 bases between the two germline ends. CDR3 length equals 13 residues. CDR1 is GTSNPN and CDR2 is SVGIG in the germline V gene (reference sequence). Written as DNA, the CDR3 is TGTGCCTGGAGGGGAGCCAGGGACACTGAAGCTTTCTTT. Protein sequence: CAWRGARDTEAFF.

A few counts support this clone. The V gene is TRBV5-1, the J gene TRBJ2-2; D is tentatively TRBD1 or TRBD2 (5 bases each). Trimming pared 7 bases from V and 2 bases from J, leaving 9 bases between. CDR1 and CDR2 (germline): SGHRS, YFSETQ. The CDR3 runs to 13 residues. CDR3 amino acids: CASRDLNTGELFF. The CDR3 DNA reads TGCGCCAGCCGGGACCTCAACACCGGGGAGCTGTTTTTT.

On this clone: This sequence may be a read error, since a much larger clone differs from it by one base. The same CDR3 arises from other DNA sequences in this sample as well. The chain is built from TRBV1 and TRBJ2-5. TRBV1 is reported as a pseudogene. CDR3 length equals 16 residues. The CDR3 loop is CTSSQALLRAPETQYF. The DNA of the CDR3 is TGCACCAGTAGCCAAGCGCTCCTCCGTGCCCCCGAGACCCAGTACTTC.

The J gene is TRBJ2-3, the V gene TRBV11-2, with 15 nucleotides matching TRBD2. V was clipped by 4 bases and J by 0 bases; unmatched bases: 5. The CDR3 covers 18 residues. The germline gives CDR1 SGHAT, CDR2 FQNNGV. As DNA, the CDR3 is TGTGCCAGCAGCTACGGGACTAGCGGGGGGTCTAGCACAGATACGCAGTATTTT. As protein: CASSYGTSGGSSTDTQYF.

This clone appeared a few times. This sequence joins TRBV11-3 and TRBJ2-2; D is perhaps TRBD1 (6 bases). Per the germline V gene, CDR1 is SGHNT and CDR2 is YENEEA. Trimming shortened V by 5 bases and J by 5 bases, and 6 bases separated the two germline ends. This CDR3 spans 12 amino acids. CDR3: CASSQGTGELFF. Written as DNA, the CDR3 is TGTGCCAGCAGCCAGGGGACCGGGGAGCTGTTTTTT.

This clone was recorded once. The chain joins TRBV19 to TRBJ2-1, with 11 bases lining up with TRBD2. CDR3 length: 18 residues. Unmatched junction bases numbered 9, after V lost 5 bases and J lost 0 bases. Germline CDR1 reads LNHDA; CDR2 reads SQIVND (reference sequence). The CDR3 spells CASSLPSGRKSSYNEQFF. Here the CDR3 DNA reads TGTGCCAGTAGTCTCCCTAGCGGGAGGAAGAGCTCCTACAATGAGCAGTTCTTC.

This clone appeared a single time. The J gene is TRBJ2-1, the V gene TRBV5-8; a weak D match, TRBD1 (6 bases). Germline V gene data show CDR1 as SGHTS and CDR2 as YDEGEE. The CDR3 is 15 amino acids. Trimming removed 6 bases from V and 5 bases from J, with 18 bases in between. DNA for the CDR3: TGTGCCAGCAACCAGCCAGGGGTACAGCACAATGAGCAGTTCTTC. Translation gives CASNQPGVQHNEQFF. Complete variable domain (other parts from reference TRBV5-8 and TRBJ2-1): EAGVTQSPTHLIKTRGQQATLRCSPISGHTSVYWYQQALGLGLQFLLWYDEGEERNRGNFPPRFSGRQFPNYSSELNVNALELEDSALYLCASNQPGVQHNEQFFGPGTRLTVL.

This chain connects TRBV6-6 to TRBJ1-1; D ambiguous. CDR3 length equals 11 residues. The germline CDR1 and CDR2 sequences are MNHNY and SVGAGI (reference sequence). V was shortened by 8 bases and J by 0 bases, with 4 bases between the two germline ends. CDR3 DNA sequence: TGTGCCAGCCAGGTGAACACTGAAGCTTTCTTT. Protein: CASQVNTEAFF.

This clone was counted once. The chain uses TRBV19 and TRBJ1-1; 9 bases agree with TRBD1. V lost 7 bases and J lost 5; bases outside the gene matches: 8. CDR1 is LNHDA and CDR2 is SQIVND in the germline V gene (reference sequence). The CDR3 runs 14 residues. Here the CDR3 reads CASMGTGGRTEAFF. CDR3 DNA: TGTGCCAGTATGGGAACAGGGGGCCGAACTGAAGCTTTCTTT.

The J gene is TRBJ1-4, the V gene TRBV5-1, with 12 bases matching TRBD1. Losses at the gene ends were 4 bases for V and 4 bases for J; bases not matched to a gene: 5. CDR1 is SGHRS and CDR2 is YFSETQ in the germline V gene. There are 16 residues in the CDR3. DNA of the CDR3: TGCGCCAGCAGCCCGGGACAGGGGGCGATTAATGAAAAACTGTTTTTT. Its translation: CASSPGQGAINEKLFF. Full variable domain (outside the CDR3, taken from reference TRBV5-1 and TRBJ1-4): KAGVTQTPRYLIKTRGQQVTLSCSPISGHRSVSWYQQTPGQGLQFLFEYFSETQRNKGNFPGRFSGRQFSNSRSEMNVSTLELGDSALYLCASSPGQGAINEKLFFGSGTQLSVL.

The chain recombines TRBV28 with TRBJ2-7; 7 bases fit TRBD1. The length of the CDR3 is 14 residues. From germline, CDR1 is MDHEN and CDR2 SYDVKM. Trimming cost V 7 bases and J 0 bases; bases outside gene matches: 6. This CDR3 is CASTQQGSSYEQYF. In nucleotides, the CDR3 is TGTGCCAGCACCCAACAGGGGAGCTCCTACGAGCAGTACTTC.

V is TRBV6-1 and J is TRBJ2-1, with D perhaps TRBD1 (7 bases). Trimming left V 5 bases short and J 9 bases short, with 14 bases between. The CDR3 length is 13 residues. Germline loops: CDR1 MNHNS, CDR2 SASEGT. CDR3 DNA: TGTGCCAGCAGTACGGGACAGCGGGCTGAGCAGTTCTTC. Translating it yields CASSTGQRAEQFF.

This clone was seen just once. A single base separates this from a much larger clone, so it may be a read error. This chain uses TRBV7-2 with TRBJ2-7, with D perhaps TRBD1 or TRBD2 (5 bases each). Germline assignment: CDR1 SGHTA and CDR2 FQGNSA. V was trimmed by 4 bases and J by 6 bases, leaving 19 bases between them. The CDR3 contains 15 residues. The CDR3 DNA reads TGTGCCAGCAGCTGGTGGGACGCCAAAACTAGCGAGCAGTACTTC. It encodes CASSWWDAKTSEQYF. The full variable domain, completed using reference TRBV7-2 and TRBJ2-7, is GAGVSQSPSNKVTEKGKDVELRCDPISGHTALYWYRQSLGQGLEFLIYFQGNSAPDKSGLPSDRFSAERTGGSVSTLTIQRTQQEDSAVYLCASSWWDAKTSEQYFGPGTRLTVT.

The rearrangement joins TRBV30 to TRBJ1-5, with 8 bases aligning to TRBD1. Germline V gene lookup returns CDR1 GTSNPN and CDR2 SVGIG (reference sequence). The CDR3 spans 12 residues. V lost 3 bases and J lost 5; bases outside the gene matches: 0. The CDR3 loop reads CAWRQGDQPQHF. For the CDR3, the DNA is TGTGCCTGGAGACAGGGGGATCAGCCCCAGCATTTT.

The gene calls are TRBV19 and TRBJ1-5; TRBD1 might be the D (6 bases). This CDR3 is built from 13 residues. V was clipped by 6 bases and J by 5 bases, with 11 bases between them. The germline gives CDR1 LNHDA, CDR2 SQIVND (reference sequence). Here the CDR3 DNA reads TGTGCCAGTAGGTCAAACAGGGATCAGCCCCAGCATTTT. Translated, it gives CASRSNRDQPQHF.

This CDR3 reads CATSRQGTSPLHF. The CDR3 region has the DNA TGTGCCACCAGCAGACAAGGGACTTCACCCCTCCACTTT. The V call is TRBV15, the J call TRBJ1-6; perhaps TRBD1 as D (5 bases). The germline V gene has CDR1 LNHNV and CDR2 YYDKDF (reference sequence). V was clipped by 2 bases and J by 9 bases, with 8 bases between them. The CDR3 covers 13 residues.

Regarding this clone: Other DNA sequences in the sample encode the same CDR3. The rearrangement uses TRBV5-4 and TRBJ2-5; D possibly corresponds to TRBD2 (6 bases). In germline, CDR1 is SGHNT, CDR2 YYREEE (reference sequence). There are 15 residues in the CDR3. V lost 0 bases and J 4 bases, leaving 13 bases between the germline ends. CDR3 sequence reads: CASSLEGARGETQYF. The DNA for the CDR3 is TGTGCCAGCAGCTTGGAAGGGGCGCGGGGAGAGACCCAGTACTTC.

The rearrangement links TRBV6-6 to TRBJ2-4; 7 nucleotides agree with TRBD1. The germline V gene has CDR1 MNHNY and CDR2 SVGAGI (reference sequence). The CDR3 spans 15 residues. V dropped 0 bases and J dropped 3; count of bases not matched to a gene: 2. The CDR3 spells CASSYSGGGKNIQYF. CDR3 sequence (DNA): TGTGCCAGCAGTTACTCAGGGGGCGGCAAAAACATTCAGTACTTC.